Listed here are 23 T cell receptor beta chains from one sample, sequenced in a study of vaccination and CD4 T cells after COVID-19. Treatment noted: 10-day PBMC culture with coronavirus spike peptide pools or control peptides (ViraFEST assay). Their target antigens are unknown. The Oncomine TCR Beta short-read assay generated sequence data from the DNA of cultured CD4+ T cells. TCRdb ran MiXCR on the PCR reads and lists one entry per CDR3 protein. Of about 19,000 distinct CDR3 sequences listed, around 42% were seen once; the top ten hold around an eighth. Sequencing was done on a sample of cultured CD4+ T cells from blood. Receptors originate from a human donor with COVID-19.

This chain links TRBV6-1 with TRBJ2-7; D is unclear. The V end was cut by 9 bases, the J end by 4 bases, with 19 bases between. Germline assignment: CDR1 MNHNS and CDR2 SASEGT. The CDR3 length is 14 residues. The CDR3 reads CASTPAGSQYEQYF. The DNA for the CDR3 is TGTGCCAGTACCCCCGCCGGGTCACAATACGAGCAGTACTTC.

This clonotype was detected a few times. The rearrangement joins TRBV20-1 to TRBJ2-4, with D unresolved. The germline CDR1 and CDR2 sequences are DFQATT and SNEGSKA (reference sequence). The length of the CDR3 is 14 residues. The germline V and J ends were trimmed by 4 bases and 0 bases, with 10 bases remaining between them. The CDR3 protein is CSATDRKAKNIQYF. The DNA for the CDR3 is TGCAGTGCTACAGACCGCAAAGCCAAAAACATTCAGTACTTC.

The CDR3 bases are TGTGCCAGTAGTATTAGCAGCCTAATCACTGAAGCTTTCTTT. It is translated as CASSISSLITEAFF. This rearrangement joins TRBV19 to TRBJ1-1; no clear D. This CDR3 region has 14 residues. CDR1 is LNHDA, CDR2 SQIVND, per germline (reference sequence). Trimming shortened V by 3 bases and J by 4 bases, and 12 bases separated the two germline ends.

This clonotype has just a few counts. This chain uses TRBV7-2 with TRBJ2-2; D remains ambiguous. V lost 8 bases to trimming and J lost 4 bases, with 14 bases between them. Germline-derived CDR1 and CDR2 are SGHTA and FQGNSA. The CDR3 length is 14 residues. CDR3 in amino acids: CASRPKGATGELFF. Written as DNA, the CDR3 is TGTGCCAGCCGCCCCAAGGGTGCCACCGGGGAGCTGTTTTTT.

This chain uses TRBV7-9 with TRBJ1-1; D is unclear. This CDR3 comprises 13 residues. Germline-derived CDR1 and CDR2 are SEHNR and FQNEAQ (reference sequence). V lost 3 bases to trimming and J lost 1 base, with 6 bases between them. The CDR3, as DNA: TGTGCCAGCAGCTTTTCAGGGAACACTGAAGCTTTCTTT. Protein product: CASSFSGNTEAFF.

The V gene is TRBV12-3 or TRBV12-4, the J gene TRBJ2-2; unclear D gene. The CDR3 covers 13 residues. The V gene lost 5 bases and the J gene lost 5 bases, with 9 bases spanning the gap. CDR3 in DNA: TGTGCCAGCAGTAGTAGAGTTACCGGGGAGCTGTTTTTT. Translating gives CASSSRVTGELFF.

The rearrangement joins TRBV6-5 to TRBJ2-6, with D perhaps matching TRBD1 (6 bases). V shed 0 bases and J shed 2 bases, with 14 bases lying between them. CDR1 and CDR2 from the germline V gene are MNHEY and SVGAGI. The CDR3 runs 18 residues. CDR3 DNA: TGTGCCAGCAGTTACTCGACCCTTCCAGGGGCTGGGGCCAACGTCCTGACTTTC. Translated, it gives CASSYSTLPGAGANVLTF.

The chain couples TRBV6-1 to TRBJ2-7; TRBD1 matches at 8 bases. Germline CDR1 and CDR2: MNHNS and SASEGT. CDR3 length equals 13 residues. With V trimmed by 10 bases and J by 4 bases, 9 bases remained unmatched. CDR3 sequence reads: CATLDRGNYEQYF. The CDR3 nucleotides read TGTGCCACCCTCGACAGGGGAAATTACGAGCAGTACTTC.

This clonotype counts as medium-sized. The rearrangement joins TRBV7-2 to TRBJ2-3, with 8 bases lining up with TRBD2. V lost 5 bases to trimming and J lost 2 bases; unmatched junction nucleotides: 3. Germline lookup yields CDR1 SGHTA and CDR2 FQGNSA. CDR3 length: 14 residues. The CDR3, as DNA: TGTGCCAGCAGCCCGGGGGGGTACACAGATACGCAGTATTTT. This sequence encodes CASSPGGYTDTQYF.

This clonotype showed up just a few times. The chain carries TRBV7-2 and TRBJ1-1; D unclear. V lost 4 bases and J 1 base, leaving 13 bases between the germline ends. The germline gives CDR1 SGHTA, CDR2 FQGNSA. CDR3 size: 15 residues. CDR3 DNA: TGTGCCAGCAGCTATAACACCCGCCAGAACACTGAAGCTTTCTTT. Residues: CASSYNTRQNTEAFF.

This clonotype turned up a few times. The chain uses TRBV7-6 and TRBJ2-1; 15 nucleotides match TRBD2. CDR3 size: 15 residues. Germline V gives CDR1 SGHVS, CDR2 FNYEAQ. Germline trimming cut 5 bases from V and 10 bases from J; bases unmatched to any gene: 6. The CDR3 loop reads CASSHGLAGGIEQFF. CDR3 sequence (DNA): TGTGCCAGCAGCCACGGACTAGCGGGGGGGATCGAGCAGTTCTTC.

The V and J genes are TRBV15 and TRBJ2-3, with 8 bases aligning to TRBD1. The J segment lost 5 bases and the V segment lost 4 bases, leaving 11 bases of the junction unmatched. The CDR3 has 16 amino acids. Germline assignment: CDR1 LNHNV and CDR2 YYDKDF (reference sequence). The CDR3 nucleotides are TGTGCCACCAGCAACCGACAGGGGCGGCGGGGAGATACGCAGTATTTT. Its translation is CATSNRQGRRGDTQYF. Variable domain in full (rest from reference TRBV15 and TRBJ2-3): DAMVIQNPRYQVTQFGKPVTLSCSQTLNHNVMYWYQQKSSQAPKLLFHYYDKDFNNEADTPDNFQSRRPNTSFCFLDIRSPGLGDTAMYLCATSNRQGRRGDTQYFGPGTRLTVL.

This rearrangement joins TRBV7-9 to TRBJ2-5; 8 bases agree with TRBD1. The CDR3 sequence is 14 residues long. With 2 bases clipped from V and 7 bases from J, the junction kept 6 bases outside the gene matches. Germline V gene sequence: CDR1 SEHNR, CDR2 FQNEAQ (reference sequence). The CDR3 nucleotides read TGTGCCAGCAGCTTACCCGGACAGGGACGGACCCAGTACTTC. Its translation is CASSLPGQGRTQYF. Full variable domain (outside the CDR3, taken from reference TRBV7-9 and TRBJ2-5): DTGVSQNPRHKITKRGQNVTFRCDPISEHNRLYWYRQTLGQGPEFLTYFQNEAQLEKSRLLSDRFSAERPKGSFSTLEIQRTEQGDSAMYLCASSLPGQGRTQYFGPGTRLLVL.

The V call is TRBV27, the J call TRBJ2-3, with D perhaps TRBD1 (5 bases). V was trimmed by 5 bases and J by 3 bases, leaving 12 bases between them. Germline V gives CDR1 MNHEY, CDR2 SMNVEV (reference sequence). The CDR3 runs to 14 residues. Here the CDR3 reads CASSTLGQTDTQYF. The CDR3 bases are TGTGCCAGCAGTACATTGGGGCAGACAGATACGCAGTATTTT.

The chain links TRBV2 to TRBJ1-1; no clear D. V was trimmed by 5 bases and J by 3 bases, leaving 4 bases between them. Per germline, CDR1 SNHLY and CDR2 FYNNEI. CDR3 length equals 11 residues. CDR3 sequence reads: CASSPYTEAFF. In DNA, the CDR3 is TGTGCCAGCAGTCCTTACACTGAAGCTTTCTTT.

This sequence joins TRBV12-3 or TRBV12-4 and TRBJ2-5, with 8 bases aligning to TRBD1. The V gene end was trimmed by 8 bases and the J gene end by 1 base; junction bases not matched to a gene: 6. The CDR3 loop spans 14 amino acids. CDR3 sequence: CASARDRSQETQYF. The CDR3 nucleotides read TGTGCCAGCGCCCGGGACAGGAGCCAAGAGACCCAGTACTTC.

This clonotype was seen more than once but under ten times. The chain uses TRBV7-9 and TRBJ1-4; D gene unclear. Germline CDR1 reads SEHNR; CDR2 reads FQNEAQ (reference sequence). V was shortened by 5 bases and J by 5 bases, with 12 bases between the two germline ends. CDR3 length equals 14 residues. For the CDR3, the DNA is TGTGCCAGCAGCCTGGCTGGGAGCAATGAAAAACTGTTTTTT. It yields the protein CASSLAGSNEKLFF.

The chain carries TRBV19 and TRBJ2-2; D unclear. This CDR3 has 13 amino acids. Per the germline V gene, CDR1 is LNHDA and CDR2 is SQIVND (reference sequence). Trimming left V 3 bases short and J 7 bases short, with 9 bases between. The DNA for the CDR3 is TGTGCCAGTAGTATCCGCGAAGGCGGGGAGCTGTTTTTT. Translation gives CASSIREGGELFF. The variable domain in full, completed from reference TRBV19 and TRBJ2-2, reads DGGITQSPKYLFRKEGQNVTLSCEQNLNHDAMYWYRQDPGQGLRLIYYSQIVNDFQKGDIAEGYSVSREKKESFPLTVTSAQKNPTAFYLCASSIREGGELFFGEGSRLTVL.

The chain has TRBV20-1 and TRBJ1-4; TRBD1 might be the D (5 bases). Trimming left V 3 bases short and J 1 base short, with 12 bases between. Germline lookup yields CDR1 DFQATT and CDR2 SNEGSKA (reference sequence). The CDR3 runs 15 residues. In DNA form, the CDR3 reads TGCAGTGCTAGGATCCGGAGGGGAACTAATGAAAAACTGTTTTTT. As protein: CSARIRRGTNEKLFF.

This clonotype was seen only a few times. The rearrangement links TRBV12-3 or TRBV12-4 to TRBJ2-2; 7 bases are shared with TRBD1. The CDR3 has 14 residues. After removal of 3 bases from V and 5 bases from J, the junction contained 3 bases not matched to a gene. The CDR3 here is CASSLKQGTGELFF. The CDR3 DNA is TGTGCCAGCAGTTTGAAACAGGGGACCGGGGAGCTGTTTTTT.

The V and J genes are TRBV7-8 and TRBJ2-5; TRBD2 matches 13 bases. Trimming cost V 2 bases and J 5 bases; bases outside gene matches: 5. Germline CDR1 reads SGHVS; CDR2 reads FQNEAQ. The CDR3 totals 16 residues. CDR3 amino acids: CASSLHGTSGAETQYF. The CDR3 nucleotides are TGTGCCAGCAGCTTACACGGGACTAGCGGGGCGGAGACCCAGTACTTC.

The chain employs TRBV7-2 and TRBJ2-5, with a weak D call TRBD2 (6 bases). V was cut by 5 bases and J by 4 bases, with 11 bases left in between. CDR3 size: 13 residues. Germline assignment: CDR1 SGHTA and CDR2 FQGNSA. The CDR3 sequence is CASSGTWTETQYF. The CDR3 bases are TGTGCCAGCAGCGGGACTTGGACAGAGACCCAGTACTTC.

This clonotype occurred a few times. The chain combines TRBV7-9 with TRBJ1-6; possible D gene TRBD1, 5 bases. CDR1 is SEHNR and CDR2 is FQNEAQ in the germline V gene (reference sequence). The CDR3 is made up of 15 amino acids. The ends were cut back, 0 bases at V and 10 bases at J, with 13 bases in the middle. The CDR3 is CASSLAGGEGSPLHF. Here the CDR3 DNA reads TGTGCCAGCAGCTTAGCTGGAGGGGAAGGCTCACCCCTCCACTTT.